The 23 T cell receptor beta chains given below trace back to one sample, sequenced in a study of shared clonotypes between healthy human individuals (dated by TCRdb to the early 2020s). The receptor library was made with the immunoSEQ multiplex PCR assay. What TCRdb holds here is the immuneACCESS table cut down to in-frame rearrangements. Part of the clones is not present; checked against another copy, under half of the missing clones reflect an unresolved V gene, and the others are unexplained. Present in this sample are around 2.5 million clones, approximately 94% of which were seen just once. Approximately 0.37% of the sample is held by the ten biggest clonotypes. The material sequenced was naive CD4+ T cells from PBMCs. The label giving this sample's cell subset or site can be read as: CD45RA+ positively selected. Source of these receptors: a young man in good health. Some clones in this sample may be carry-over from other donors' samples.

J is TRBJ1-2 and V is TRBV6-6; D is ambiguous. The germline CDR1 and CDR2 sequences are MNHNY and SVGAGI (reference sequence). This CDR3 has 13 residues. Trimming removed 2 bases at V and 4 bases at J, with 8 bases between. The CDR3 sequence: CASSYRATYGYTF. CDR3 DNA: TGTGCCAGCAGTTACAGGGCGACCTATGGCTACACCTTC.

J is TRBJ2-5 and V is TRBV5-6; 9 nucleotides agree with TRBD1. V was clipped by 4 bases and J by 0 bases; unmatched bases: 7. CDR1 and CDR2 (germline): SGHDT, YYEEEE. This CDR3 region has 16 residues. The CDR3 reads CASSLPGTGNQETQYF. The CDR3 nucleotides read TGTGCCAGCAGCCTACCCGGGACAGGGAACCAAGAGACCCAGTACTTC.

The chain couples TRBV5-4 to TRBJ2-1, with 9 bases fitting TRBD2. The CDR3 runs to 16 residues. The junction had 5 bases not matched to a gene; V was cut back by 1 base and J by 3 bases. Per germline, CDR1 SGHNT and CDR2 YYREEE (reference sequence). Here the CDR3 reads CASSLISAGGYNEQFF. The DNA of the CDR3 is TGTGCCAGCAGCTTGATTTCAGCGGGGGGCTACAATGAGCAGTTCTTC.

This clone was recorded once. The chain has TRBV6-6 and TRBJ2-7; D unresolved. Germline V gene data show CDR1 as MNHNY and CDR2 as SVGAGI (reference sequence). The length of the CDR3 is 13 residues. V lost 6 bases and J 5 bases, leaving 14 bases between the germline ends. This chain's CDR3 is CASSRPGRNEQYF. The CDR3 DNA reads as TGTGCCAGCAGCCGCCCAGGACGGAACGAGCAGTACTTC.

The rearrangement links TRBV10-2 to TRBJ1-1; possible D gene TRBD1, 5 bases. Germline CDR1 is WSHSY and CDR2 is SAAADI. Between the trimmed V and J ends, which lost 4 bases and 3 bases, there was a span of 12 bases. This CDR3 spans 14 amino acids. The CDR3: CASSASQGYTEAFF. The CDR3 DNA is TGCGCCAGCAGTGCGTCGCAGGGCTACACTGAAGCTTTCTTT.

The V gene is TRBV19, the J gene TRBJ2-4, with 9 positions matching TRBD1. V lost 0 bases to trimming and J lost 0 bases; unmatched junction nucleotides: 9. Per the germline V gene, CDR1 is LNHDA and CDR2 is SQIVND (reference sequence). CDR3 length: 19 residues. This CDR3 reads CASSIDLQQGAIAKNIQYF. DNA for the CDR3: TGTGCCAGTAGTATAGATCTACAACAGGGGGCCATAGCCAAAAACATTCAGTACTTC.

The V and J genes are TRBV11-2 and TRBJ2-1, with TRBD2 matching 8 bases. The V and J ends lost 6 bases and 0 bases, in that order; junction bases with no gene match: 7. The CDR3 has 16 residues. Germline V gives CDR1 SGHAT, CDR2 FQNNGV. As DNA, the CDR3 is TGTGCCAGCAGATCCACGGCGGGAGGCTCCTACAATGAGCAGTTCTTC. Residues: CASRSTAGGSYNEQFF.

The chain is built from TRBV7-2 and TRBJ2-3, with 7 positions matching TRBD2. The CDR3 extends over 14 amino acids. V shed 3 bases, J shed 1 base, and the junction held 1 base outside the gene matches. CDR1 SGHTA and CDR2 FQGNSA come from the germline V gene. DNA of the CDR3: TGTGCCAGCAGCTTTGCGGGGGGCACAGATACGCAGTATTTT. Protein: CASSFAGGTDTQYF.

The chain couples TRBV6-6 to TRBJ1-1; possibly TRBD1 for D (6 bases). The CDR3 covers 16 residues. The ends were cut back, 2 bases at V and 5 bases at J, with 18 bases in the middle. Germline CDR1 and CDR2: MNHNY and SVGAGI (reference sequence). The CDR3 is CASSYGEQGGGTEAFF. The CDR3 bases are TGTGCCAGCAGTTACGGTGAACAGGGTGGAGGGACTGAAGCTTTCTTT.

The V and J genes are TRBV4-2 and TRBJ2-3, with a tentative D call TRBD2 (5 bases). Trimming removed 0 bases from V and 7 bases from J, with 11 bases in between. The germline V gene has CDR1 LGHNA and CDR2 YNFKEQ. CDR3 length: 14 amino acids. This chain's CDR3 is CASSQEVSSNTQYF. DNA of the CDR3: TGTGCCAGCAGCCAAGAGGTGTCTAGCAATACGCAGTATTTT.

V is TRBV28 and J is TRBJ2-5, with D tentatively TRBD1 (5 bases). The CDR3 spans 13 residues. Between the trimmed V and J ends, which lost 6 bases and 0 bases, there was a span of 8 bases. Germline V CDR1 and CDR2: MDHEN, SYDVKM. This chain's CDR3 is CASSQTDQETQYF. The CDR3, as DNA: TGTGCCAGCAGCCAGACAGACCAAGAGACCCAGTACTTC.

V is TRBV18 and J is TRBJ2-6; D is unclear. Trimming took 3 bases from V and 4 from J, leaving 13 bases between them. The CDR3 has 16 amino acids. The germline CDR1 and CDR2 sequences are KGHSH and LQKENI. CDR3 in DNA: TGTGCCAGCTCACCCCTCCTCGCGGCGGGGGCCAACGTCCTGACTTTC. This translates into CASSPLLAAGANVLTF.

The chain uses TRBV9 and TRBJ2-7; the match to TRBD1 covers 11 bases. Germline values: CDR1 SGDLS, CDR2 YYNGEE. CDR3 length equals 15 residues. V trimming: 3 bases; J trimming: 2 bases; junction bases outside the gene matches: 4. CDR3 in amino acids: CASSDRDRGTYEQYF. The CDR3 DNA reads TGTGCCAGCAGCGACCGGGACAGGGGGACCTACGAGCAGTACTTC.

The chain couples TRBV5-6 to TRBJ1-2; D gene ambiguous. In germline, CDR1 is SGHDT, CDR2 YYEEEE. The CDR3 is made up of 13 amino acids. V lost 1 base and J lost 4, with 8 bases in between. As DNA, the CDR3 is TGTGCCAGCAGCTTGTCGCAACCCTATGGCTACACCTTC. It encodes CASSLSQPYGYTF. Full variable domain (outside the CDR3, taken from reference TRBV5-6 and TRBJ1-2): DAGVTQSPTHLIKTRGQQVTLRCSPKSGHDTVSWYQQALGQGPQFIFQYYEEEERQRGNFPDRFSGHQFPNYSSELNVNALLLGDSALYLCASSLSQPYGYTFGSGTRLTVV.

The genes are TRBV4-1 and TRBJ2-7; D may be TRBD2 (5 bases). V gave up 4 bases and J gave up 6 bases, with 13 bases separating them. This CDR3 spans 13 amino acids. The germline gives CDR1 MGHRA, CDR2 YSYEKL. The CDR3 sequence is CASSPWVEGEQYF. The CDR3, as DNA: TGCGCCAGCAGCCCGTGGGTCGAGGGCGAGCAGTACTTC.

J is TRBJ2-5 and V is TRBV19, with TRBD2 matching over 7 bases. The V and J ends lost 5 bases and 1 base, in that order; junction bases with no gene match: 1. CDR3 length equals 13 residues. Germline CDR1 reads LNHDA; CDR2 reads SQIVND (reference sequence). This CDR3 is CASSSGGQETQYF. The CDR3 region has the DNA TGTGCCAGTAGTTCGGGGGGCCAAGAGACCCAGTACTTC.

The rearrangement links TRBV28 to TRBJ2-7; TRBD2 aligns across 10 bases. This CDR3 contains 14 residues. V was pared by 5 bases and J by 5 bases, with 6 bases of the junction left unmatched. Germline CDR1 reads MDHEN; CDR2 reads SYDVKM. The chain's CDR3 is CASSQAGGPHEQYF. The CDR3 DNA sequence: TGTGCCAGCAGTCAAGCGGGAGGGCCCCACGAGCAGTACTTC.

The chain couples TRBV2 to TRBJ1-5, with 7 bases identical to TRBD1. CDR1 is SNHLY and CDR2 is FYNNEI in the germline V gene. The ends lost 3 bases at V and 6 bases at J; junction bases unmatched: 8. CDR3 length: 15 amino acids. Written as DNA, the CDR3 is TGTGCCAGCAGTGAGGGCAGGGGGTATAGTCAGCCCCAGCATTTT. Protein sequence: CASSEGRGYSQPQHF.

The chain carries TRBV19 and TRBJ2-1, with D perhaps matching TRBD2 (5 bases). The CDR3 totals 13 residues. Trimming took 8 bases from V and 3 from J, leaving 11 bases between them. Germline V gene lookup returns CDR1 LNHDA and CDR2 SQIVND (reference sequence). CDR3 nucleotides: TGTGCCAGTCGAGGGTCCCTCTACAATGAGCAGTTCTTC. Amino acid sequence: CASRGSLYNEQFF.

The rearrangement uses TRBV5-8 and TRBJ2-7; perhaps TRBD1 as D (6 bases). CDR3 size: 14 residues. V was trimmed by 6 bases and J by 1 base, leaving 14 bases between them. From germline, CDR1 is SGHTS and CDR2 YDEGEE. This CDR3 reads CASTPGHSSYEQYF. The CDR3 coding sequence is TGTGCCAGCACCCCGGGACACAGTTCCTACGAGCAGTACTTC.

The chain is built from TRBV7-9 and TRBJ2-7; D is uncertain. CDR3 length equals 12 residues. Looked up from germline, CDR1 is SEHNR and CDR2 is FQNEAQ (reference sequence). Trimming took off 1 base at V and 3 bases at J, with 4 bases between the two ends. CDR3 region: CASSLEIYEQYF. Here the CDR3 DNA reads TGTGCCAGCAGCTTAGAAATCTACGAGCAGTACTTC.

The chain joins TRBV4-3 to TRBJ1-2; D is unclear. There are 14 residues in the CDR3. Per the germline V gene, CDR1 is LGHNA and CDR2 is YSLEER. Trimming took off 5 bases at V and 5 bases at J, with 15 bases between the two ends. For the CDR3, the DNA is TGCGCCAGCAGCTACGAGCCGGCGGGTTATGGCTACACCTTC. It is translated as CASSYEPAGYGYTF.

The chain is built from TRBV7-2 and TRBJ2-2; 9 bases align to TRBD1. The CDR3 length is 19 residues. V lost 5 bases, J lost 4 bases, and 17 bases stayed unmatched. CDR1 and CDR2 from the germline V gene are SGHTA and FQGNSA. CDR3 region: CASSPRLGTGRKGTGELFF. The CDR3 DNA reads TGTGCCAGCAGCCCCCGCTTGGGGACAGGGCGGAAGGGCACCGGGGAGCTGTTTTTT.